Following are 30 T cell receptor beta chains from one sample sequenced in a study of T-cell memory formation after mild COVID-19. MiXCR was run by TCRdb on the 5' RACE reads, yielding one entry per CDR3 protein. The sample carries approximately 440,000 distinct CDR3 sequences, about 19% recorded once. Sample: PBMCs or a T cell subset sorted from them (not recorded which). The receptors derive from an adult woman who had mild COVID-19 (a few samples of this study predate the infection). Cell type and time point are not known.

V and J are TRBV5-1 and TRBJ2-5; tentative D call: TRBD2 (5 bases). From germline, CDR1 is SGHRS and CDR2 YFSETQ. Trimming took off 2 bases at V and 5 bases at J, with 10 bases between the two ends. CDR3 length equals 13 residues. CDR3 nucleotides: TGCGCCAGCAGCTTCGGGGTGGCGGAGACCCAGTACTTC. Its translation: CASSFGVAETQYF.

The chain uses TRBV19 and TRBJ2-2, with 13 positions matching TRBD2. The CDR3 sequence is 17 residues long. Germline V gives CDR1 LNHDA, CDR2 SQIVND (reference sequence). The V and J ends lost 5 bases and 0 bases, in that order; junction bases with no gene match: 3. The CDR3 region is CASSGGTSGTNTGELFF. Written as DNA, the CDR3 is TGTGCCAGTAGTGGCGGGACTAGCGGGACGAACACCGGGGAGCTGTTTTTT.

This clonotype came up a few times. The genes are TRBV20-1 and TRBJ1-1; the D gene is possibly TRBD1 (6 bases). With 8 bases removed from V and 4 bases from J, the gap between germline ends came to 17 bases. The CDR3 length is 13 residues. In germline, CDR1 is DFQATT, CDR2 SNEGSKA (reference sequence). The DNA of the CDR3 is TGCAGTTCAGACGGCAGGGGCAGCACTGAAGCTTTCTTT. This translates into CSSDGRGSTEAFF.

There are a few counts of this clonotype. V gene TRBV5-5 combines with J gene TRBJ2-7; 7 nucleotides match TRBD2. The CDR3 contains 14 residues. From germline, CDR1 is SGHKS and CDR2 YYEKEE (reference sequence). With 0 bases clipped from V and 4 bases from J, the junction kept 4 bases outside the gene matches. The CDR3 reads CASSLVGGNYEQYF. DNA for the CDR3: TGTGCCAGCAGCTTGGTGGGAGGGAATTACGAGCAGTACTTC.

The chain couples TRBV6-4 to TRBJ2-3, with D unclear. The CDR3 is made up of 14 amino acids. CDR1 and CDR2 (germline): MRHNA, SNTAGT. Deletions cut 4 bases from V and 1 base from J, with 9 bases between. For the CDR3, the DNA is TGTGCCAGCAGTGGTTCGGGTGGCACAGATACGCAGTATTTT. Amino acids: CASSGSGGTDTQYF.

Only a few counts were recorded for this clonotype. This chain links TRBV7-3 with TRBJ2-5; 8 bases match TRBD2. V was clipped by 4 bases and J by 4 bases; unmatched bases: 8. The CDR3 loop spans 15 amino acids. Germline CDR1 and CDR2: SGHTA and FQGTGA. CDR3 in amino acids: CASSSGGSGGETQYF. The CDR3 DNA reads as TGTGCCAGCAGCTCGGGGGGGTCAGGAGGAGAGACCCAGTACTTC.

This clonotype was found many times. This chain's CDR3 is CASSLGVKMEEQFF. In nucleotides, the CDR3 is TGTGCCAGCAGTTTGGGGGTTAAGATGGAGGAGCAGTTCTTC. This chain links TRBV27 with TRBJ2-1; D possibly uses TRBD1 or TRBD2 (5 bases each). V lost 3 bases and J 10 bases, leaving 16 bases between the germline ends. CDR3 length: 14 residues. The germline CDR1 and CDR2 sequences are MNHEY and SMNVEV (reference sequence).

This rearrangement joins TRBV15 to TRBJ2-1, with D possibly matching TRBD2 (5 bases). The germline gives CDR1 LNHNV, CDR2 YYDKDF (reference sequence). Trimming removed 3 bases at V and 8 bases at J, with 11 bases between. The CDR3 has 13 amino acids. The CDR3 sequence: CATSSGLRDEQFF. CDR3 coding DNA: TGTGCCACCAGCAGCGGACTTCGCGATGAGCAGTTCTTC.

CDR3 protein: CASSLEAGPPFQYF. Written as DNA, the CDR3 is TGTGCCAGCAGCTTAGAGGCGGGACCCCCATTTCAGTACTTC. V gene TRBV7-9 combines with J gene TRBJ2-7; a possible D gene is TRBD2 (6 bases). Germline V CDR1 and CDR2: SEHNR, FQNEAQ (reference sequence). The V end was cut by 1 base, the J end by 10 bases, with 17 bases between. The CDR3 runs 14 residues.

This clonotype occurred a few times. The V and J genes are TRBV6-6 and TRBJ2-4; TRBD2 matches at 16 bases. The CDR3 covers 19 residues. With 6 bases clipped from V and 2 bases from J, the junction kept 10 bases outside the gene matches. Germline CDR1 and CDR2: MNHNY and SVGAGI (reference sequence). The CDR3 here is CASRPGLAGGIPSKNIQYF. The CDR3 DNA is TGTGCCAGCAGGCCGGGACTAGCGGGGGGGATACCATCCAAAAACATTCAGTACTTC.

CDR3 protein: CASSQDRTYTGELFF. CDR3 nucleotide sequence: TGTGCCAGCAGCCAAGATCGTACTTACACCGGGGAGCTGTTTTTT. The gene calls are TRBV3-1 and TRBJ2-2; D is unclear. Between the trimmed V and J ends, which lost 0 bases and 3 bases, there was a span of 8 bases. The CDR3 covers 15 residues. The germline V gene has CDR1 LGHDT and CDR2 YNNKEL (reference sequence). The full variable domain, with the rest looked up from reference TRBV3-1 and TRBJ2-2, is DTAVSQTPKYLVTQMGNDKSIKCEQNLGHDTMYWYKQDSKKFLKIMFSYNNKELIINETVPNRFSPKSPDKAHLNLHINSLELGDSAVYFCASSQDRTYTGELFFGEGSRLTVL.

The V and J genes are TRBV15 and TRBJ2-7; 8 positions match TRBD1. The CDR3 sequence is 15 residues long. V dropped 3 bases and J dropped 4; count of bases not matched to a gene: 8. Germline assignment: CDR1 LNHNV and CDR2 YYDKDF (reference sequence). The CDR3 loop reads CATSSDRGLRYEQYF. CDR3 DNA sequence: TGTGCCACCAGCAGCGACAGGGGTTTGAGGTACGAGCAGTACTTC.

This clonotype was counted only a few times. The genes are TRBV5-1 and TRBJ2-7; weak D call: TRBD1 (5 bases). V lost 0 bases and J lost 2, with 9 bases in between. From germline, CDR1 is SGHRS and CDR2 YFSETQ. The CDR3 loop spans 14 amino acids. The CDR3 spells CASSLDRYTYEQYF. The CDR3 DNA reads TGCGCCAGCAGCTTGGACAGGTATACCTACGAGCAGTACTTC. Supplemented by reference TRBV5-1 and TRBJ2-7, the full variable domain reads KAGVTQTPRYLIKTRGQQVTLSCSPISGHRSVSWYQQTPGQGLQFLFEYFSETQRNKGNFPGRFSGRQFSNSRSEMNVSTLELGDSALYLCASSLDRYTYEQYFGPGTRLTVT.

V is TRBV10-3 and J is TRBJ2-5; no definite D call. Trimming took off 4 bases at V and 4 bases at J, with 10 bases between the two ends. Germline CDR1 ENHRY, CDR2 SYGVKD. The CDR3 sequence is 13 residues long. CDR3 in amino acids: CAISGAIRETQYF. The CDR3, as DNA: TGTGCCATCAGTGGGGCGATTCGAGAGACCCAGTACTTC.

This clonotype was counted only a few times. This chain links TRBV30 with TRBJ2-7; D perhaps matches TRBD2 (5 bases). The CDR3 is made up of 13 amino acids. V lost 0 bases and J lost 6, with 12 bases in between. Germline CDR1 and CDR2: GTSNPN and SVGIG (reference sequence). DNA of the CDR3: TGTGCCTGGAGTGTAGTTGTCGGGGTCGAGCAGTACTTC. This translates into CAWSVVVGVEQYF.

This CDR3 reads CASSLRGPTGRGTDTQYF. In DNA, the CDR3 is TGTGCCAGCAGCTTAAGAGGACCGACAGGGAGGGGCACAGATACGCAGTATTTT. This rearrangement joins TRBV7-3 to TRBJ2-3, with D tentatively TRBD1 or TRBD2 (7 bases each). This CDR3 has 18 residues. Trimming stripped 1 base from V and 1 base from J, with 18 bases between. Germline V lookup: CDR1 SGHTA, CDR2 FQGTGA.

The chain employs TRBV5-1 and TRBJ2-5; perhaps D is TRBD1 or TRBD2 (5 bases each). CDR3 size: 13 residues. V lost 4 bases and J lost 5, with 12 bases in between. CDR1 and CDR2 from the germline V gene are SGHRS and YFSETQ. The CDR3 loop reads CASSMGPRETQYF. Here the CDR3 DNA reads TGCGCCAGCAGCATGGGACCCCGGGAGACCCAGTACTTC.

The table lists this clonotype with a few counts. This chain joins TRBV10-3 and TRBJ1-1; no clear D. This CDR3 has 14 amino acids. V was trimmed by 0 bases and J by 1 base, leaving 6 bases between them. The germline CDR1 and CDR2 sequences are ENHRY and SYGVKD. The CDR3 DNA is TGTGCCATCAGTGAGTCAGGAGCGAACACTGAAGCTTTCTTT. This codes for CAISESGANTEAFF.

V and J are TRBV18 and TRBJ2-1, with 12 bases identical to TRBD2. The trim removed 3 bases at V and 8 bases at J, leaving 5 bases unmatched. The CDR3 contains 15 residues. Per germline, CDR1 KGHSH and CDR2 LQKENI. Here the CDR3 reads CASSPGLAGKDEQFF. CDR3 DNA: TGTGCCAGCTCACCTGGACTAGCGGGGAAGGATGAGCAGTTCTTC.

This chain links TRBV19 with TRBJ2-1; the match to TRBD2 covers 8 bases. Germline V gene data show CDR1 as LNHDA and CDR2 as SQIVND (reference sequence). The CDR3 is 16 amino acids. The J segment lost 9 bases and the V segment lost 5 bases, leaving 15 bases of the junction unmatched. The CDR3 protein is CASSPGGLVANTEQFF. The CDR3 bases are TGTGCCAGTAGTCCGGGGGGGCTCGTTGCTAACACTGAGCAGTTCTTC.

The table lists this clonotype with a few counts. The V gene is TRBV7-2, the J gene TRBJ1-1; 9 bases agree with TRBD1. The V gene's germline CDR1 is SGHTA and CDR2 FQGNSA. The CDR3 spans 15 residues. Trimming at V came to 5 bases and at J to 4 bases, leaving 8 bases not matched to a gene. CDR3: CASSVSLTGGTEAFF. CDR3 DNA sequence: TGTGCCAGCAGCGTCAGCTTGACAGGGGGCACTGAAGCTTTCTTT.

This clonotype has ten or more counts. This chain links TRBV20-1 with TRBJ2-7, with D tentatively TRBD2 (6 bases). Germline CDR1 is DFQATT and CDR2 is SNEGSKA (reference sequence). CDR3 size: 11 residues. The ends were cut back, 3 bases at V and 7 bases at J, with 10 bases in the middle. In nucleotides, the CDR3 is TGCAGTGCTAGGGAGGGTGGAGAGCAGTACTTC. Protein product: CSAREGGEQYF.

This clonotype turned up a few times. The V gene is TRBV20-1, the J gene TRBJ2-7, with TRBD1 as a possible D gene (6 bases). V lost 2 bases and J 2 bases, leaving 10 bases between the germline ends. CDR3 length: 13 amino acids. The germline gives CDR1 DFQATT, CDR2 SNEGSKA (reference sequence). The DNA for the CDR3 is TGCAGTGCTAGAAGACAGGTACCCTACGAGCAGTACTTC. It is translated as CSARRQVPYEQYF.

This rearrangement joins TRBV12-3 or TRBV12-4 to TRBJ1-6; 7 nucleotides agree with TRBD1. Losses at the gene ends were 8 bases for V and 7 bases for J; bases not matched to a gene: 11. The CDR3 contains 15 residues. The DNA of the CDR3 is TGTGCCAGCCGCGGGGGGGACAGACGGAATTCACCCCTCCACTTT. Translation: CASRGGDRRNSPLHF.

There are a few counts of this clonotype. This chain uses TRBV6-5 with TRBJ1-5; D is perhaps TRBD1 (5 bases). The CDR3 is 16 amino acids. V gave up 6 bases and J gave up 0 bases, with 15 bases separating them. Germline V CDR1 and CDR2: MNHEY, SVGAGI. CDR3 coding DNA: TGTGCCAGCAGCCCCGACAGACCGTATAGCAATCAGCCCCAGCATTTT. Translated: CASSPDRPYSNQPQHF.

This clonotype was found a few times. The V call is TRBV4-3, the J call TRBJ1-4, with D unresolved. CDR3 length: 13 residues. CDR1 LGHNA and CDR2 YSLEER come from the germline V gene. V lost 0 bases, J lost 8 bases, and 7 bases lay in between. The CDR3 protein is CASSQDLGEKLFF. In nucleotides, the CDR3 is TGCGCCAGCAGCCAAGATCTGGGGGAAAAACTGTTTTTT.

This clonotype was detected only a few times. The chain has TRBV5-1 and TRBJ2-2, with 11 positions matching TRBD2. The CDR3 covers 19 residues. The germline V gene encodes CDR1 SGHRS and CDR2 YFSETQ. The V and J ends lost 4 bases and 4 bases, in that order; junction bases with no gene match: 15. The CDR3 coding sequence is TGCGCCAGCAGCCCCGGGACTAGCGGCCCGAGGTGGGGCACCGGGGAGCTGTTTTTT. As protein: CASSPGTSGPRWGTGELFF.

The V call is TRBV24-1, the J call TRBJ2-3, with no clear D. This CDR3 is built from 12 residues. CDR1 and CDR2 from the germline V gene are KGHDR and SFDVKD. Trimming took off 3 bases at V and 9 bases at J, with 9 bases between the two ends. Here the CDR3 DNA reads TGTGCCACCAGTGATCCTGGTAGGACGCAGTATTTT. Protein: CATSDPGRTQYF.

The chain recombines TRBV20-1 with TRBJ2-3; 8 positions match TRBD2. After removal of 0 bases from V and 0 bases from J, the junction contained 14 bases not matched to a gene. The CDR3 contains 19 residues. The germline gives CDR1 DFQATT, CDR2 SNEGSKA (reference sequence). CDR3 protein: CSAREGLAGYPLSTDTQYF. CDR3 nucleotide sequence: TGCAGTGCTAGAGAGGGGCTAGCGGGTTATCCACTTAGCACAGATACGCAGTATTTT.

The V gene is TRBV7-8, the J gene TRBJ1-2; D perhaps matches TRBD1 (5 bases). This CDR3 is built from 15 residues. The V end lost 2 bases, the J end lost 6 bases, and 16 bases lay between the germline ends. Looked up from germline, CDR1 is SGHVS and CDR2 is FQNEAQ. CDR3 bases: TGTGCCAGCAGCTTAAGCAGGGTAGGGAGAGATGGCTACACCTTC. Amino acids: CASSLSRVGRDGYTF.